Below, one T cell receptor beta chain is given with its context. The V gene lost 1 base and the J gene lost 7 bases, with 7 bases spanning the gap. This CDR3 spans 12 amino acids. Germline V gene lookup returns CDR1 SGHAT and CDR2 FQDESV (reference sequence). The data were taken from a study of blood T cell repertoires in COVID-19. Using immunoSEQ multiplex PCR, the repertoire was profiled, and TCRdb retains in-frame clones only, with some absent. Of approximately 150,000 clones in the sample, 85% to 95% were seen once. V gene TRBV11-1 combines with J gene TRBJ1-2; D call uncertain. Sequenced sample: peripheral blood. The source is a woman aged 55-75 years with COVID-19, enrolled during active disease. The DNA for the CDR3 is TGTGCCAGCAGCTTAGTGGCAGGTGGCTACACCTTC. Its translation is CASSLVAGGYTF. The full variable domain, with the rest looked up from reference TRBV11-1 and TRBJ1-2, is EAEVAQSPRYKITEKSQAVAFWCDPISGHATLYWYRQILGQGPELLVQFQDESVVDDSQLPKDRFSAERLKGVDSTLKIQPAELGDSAMYLCASSLVAGGYTFGSGTRLTVV.